This TCR beta chain was sequenced for a study of blood T cell repertoires in COVID-19. Germline V gene sequence: CDR1 LGHDT, CDR2 YNNKEL (reference sequence). This CDR3 spans 16 amino acids. V trimming: 1 base; J trimming: 3 bases; junction bases outside the gene matches: 7. Per the original data handling: Estimates of nucleated cell counts were drawn from the amplification of reference gene primers. Sequencing used immunoSEQ multiplex PCR; TCRdb keeps in-frame clones, though not all of them. V and J calls and clone size are copied from that table; D and trimming were computed from the DNA. The data show under 400,000 clones, 80% to 90% seen once. Participants were aged about 18 to 100 years, lived in under 25 US areas, and enrolled virtually.

V and J are TRBV3-1 (or the pseudogene TRBV3-2) and TRBJ2-3; 7 bases map to TRBD1. What was sequenced was PBMCs or T cells enriched from blood (not recorded which). The clonotype originates from a woman aged 40 to 50 with acute COVID-19. CDR3 protein: CASSQGLLQGTDTQYF. For the CDR3, the DNA is TGTGCCAGCAGCCAAGGATTATTACAGGGGACAGATACGCAGTATTTT.